The 9 T cell receptor beta chains in this list originate from one sample, sequenced in a study of cytomegalovirus exposure and HLA in healthy donors. PCR was performed using 60 Vbeta and 13 Jbeta primers. The protocol was immunoSEQ multiplex PCR, while the TCRdb copy is restricted to in-frame clones and leaves out a portion. Of some 180,000 clones in the sample, around 80% are singletons; the top ten hold less than 2%. Sequenced input: PBMCs. Every receptor here comes from a man in his forties in good health and CMV-seronegative.

V gene TRBV5-5 combines with J gene TRBJ2-5, with D uncertain. Germline CDR1 and CDR2: SGHKS and YYEKEE (reference sequence). CDR3 length equals 12 residues. V shed 3 bases and J shed 2 bases, with 5 bases lying between them. CDR3 coding DNA: TGTGCCAGCAGCTGGGCTCAAGAGACCCAGTACTTC. The encoded protein is CASSWAQETQYF.

The table lists this clone with a few counts. J is TRBJ1-2 and V is TRBV9; 10 positions match TRBD1. Unmatched junction bases numbered 8, after V lost 4 bases and J lost 2 bases. Per the germline V gene, CDR1 is SGDLS and CDR2 is YYNGEE. This CDR3 comprises 16 residues. CDR3 DNA: TGTGCCAGCAGCCCCTACGACAGGGGGCTGAACTATGGCTACACCTTC. Residues: CASSPYDRGLNYGYTF.

This chain links TRBV10-3 with TRBJ2-3; TRBD2 matches 10 bases. Per germline, CDR1 ENHRY and CDR2 SYGVKD. The CDR3 length is 14 residues. The V and J ends lost 6 bases and 4 bases, in that order; junction bases with no gene match: 4. The CDR3 sequence: CAIRGSGGSDTQYF. Here the CDR3 DNA reads TGTGCCATCAGGGGTAGCGGGGGGTCAGATACGCAGTATTTT.

J is TRBJ1-4 and V is TRBV4-2; D is uncertain. Trimming removed 4 bases from V and 4 bases from J, with 16 bases in between. The CDR3 is made up of 16 amino acids. Germline V gene data show CDR1 as LGHNA and CDR2 as YNFKEQ. DNA of the CDR3: TGTGCCAGCAGCCCCGGCCTAAGAGGGTATAATGAAAAACTGTTTTTT. This codes for CASSPGLRGYNEKLFF.

The J gene is TRBJ2-1, the V gene TRBV6-4, with TRBD2 matching 9 bases. The V and J ends lost 2 bases and 9 bases, in that order; junction bases with no gene match: 5. Per the germline V gene, CDR1 is MRHNA and CDR2 is SNTAGT. The CDR3 has 14 residues. The CDR3 DNA reads as TGTGCCAGCAGTGACAGCGGGAGGCTGGCTGAGCAGTTCTTC. Translating gives CASSDSGRLAEQFF.

This clone was observed a handful of times. V and J are TRBV28 and TRBJ2-4; 9 bases are shared with TRBD2. CDR3 length: 13 residues. Trimming at V came to 8 bases and at J to 6 bases, leaving 5 bases not matched to a gene. Germline V CDR1 and CDR2: MDHEN, SYDVKM. The CDR3 region is CASRAGGLNIQYF. CDR3 DNA sequence: TGTGCCAGCCGAGCGGGAGGCCTAAACATTCAGTACTTC. The variable domain in full, completed from reference TRBV28 and TRBJ2-4, reads DVKVTQSSRYLVKRTGEKVFLECVQDMDHENMFWYRQDPGLGLRLIYFSYDVKMKEKGDIPEGYSVSREKKERFSLILESASTNQTSMYLCASRAGGLNIQYFGAGTRLSVL.

This rearrangement joins TRBV7-6 to TRBJ1-4; D gene ambiguous. The V end lost 0 bases, the J end lost 0 bases, and 11 bases lay between the germline ends. The CDR3 has 17 amino acids. Germline V lookup: CDR1 SGHVS, CDR2 FNYEAQ. CDR3 DNA: TGTGCCAGCAGCTTAGCGGAGGGCCCCGCAACTAATGAAAAACTGTTTTTT. It is translated as CASSLAEGPATNEKLFF. Looking up the rest from reference TRBV7-6 and TRBJ1-4 gives the full variable domain: GAGVSQSPRYKVTKRGQDVALRCDPISGHVSLYWYRQALGQGPEFLTYFNYEAQQDKSGLPNDRFSAERPEGSISTLTIQRTEQRDSAMYRCASSLAEGPATNEKLFFGSGTQLSVL.

This sequence joins TRBV30 and TRBJ1-5; TRBD1 might be the D (5 bases). The V end was cut by 0 bases, the J end by 7 bases, with 16 bases between. Per germline, CDR1 GTSNPN and CDR2 SVGIG (reference sequence). This CDR3 has 15 amino acids. The CDR3 loop reads CAWSVGRVGWQPQHF. In nucleotides, the CDR3 is TGTGCCTGGAGTGTCGGCAGGGTAGGTTGGCAGCCCCAGCATTTT.

The gene calls are TRBV6-6 and TRBJ2-7; a possible D gene is TRBD1 (7 bases). The CDR3 consists of 16 residues. The V end lost 0 bases, the J end lost 1 base, and 13 bases lay between the germline ends. CDR1 is MNHNY and CDR2 is SVGAGI in the germline V gene (reference sequence). The CDR3 nucleotides read TGTGCCAGCAGTTACTCGGGGCAGGGGGGATCCTACGAGCAGTACTTC. This gives the protein CASSYSGQGGSYEQYF.